This is a list of T cell receptor beta chains from one sample in a study of T cell responses to AZD1222 COVID-19 vaccine. Here immunoSEQ multiplex PCR was the method, and the copy in TCRdb shows in-frame clones only, minus some. The sample has 90,000 to 150,000 clones, around 85% seen once. Source: peripheral blood, taken on day 0 of AZD1222 vaccination. These receptor sequences come from an adult in good health. Each CDR3 is given with its conserved first and last residue. The D gene is left open where the match is weak. Size is stated for part of the rows, as once, few or many counts, or as a class when the clone is expanded.

>TRBJ1-1|TRBD1|-|TRBV5-1
CASSLDRGVRGTEAFF
TGCGCCAGCAGCTTGGACAGGGGGGTTCGGGGCACTGAAGCTTTCTTT
>TRBJ1-1|-|-|TRBV28
CASSLSFGRPLNTEAFF
TGTGCCAGCAGTTTATCCTTCGGGAGACCTCTGAACACTGAAGCTTTCTTT
>TRBJ1-1|-|once|TRBV21-1
CASSKAQGLKAFF
TGTGCCAGCAGCAAAGCGCAGGGCCTGAAAGCTTTCTTT
>TRBJ1-1|TRBD1|-|TRBV6-5
CASRGQRSFNAEAFF
TGTGCCAGCAGGGGACAGCGATCGTTCAACGCTGAAGCTTTCTTT
>TRBJ2-1|TRBD2|-|TRBV6-4
CASSDYGGSRNEQFF
TGTGCCAGCAGTGACTATGGCGGGAGCCGGAATGAGCAGTTCTTC
>TRBJ1-6|-|-|TRBV10-2
CASSENSGLDSPLHF
TGCGCCAGCAGTGAGAATTCGGGGTTGGATTCACCCCTCCACTTT
>TRBJ2-5|TRBD2|-|TRBV5-6
CASSPSTSEKTQYF
TGTGCCAGCAGCCCCTCGACTAGCGAGAAGACCCAGTACTTC
>TRBJ1-1|TRBD1|-|TRBV28
CASVRGQGRAFF
TGTGCCAGCGTTCGGGGACAGGGACGAGCTTTCTTT
>TRBJ1-1|-|-|TRBV10-3
CAISEPAGVGNTEAFF
TGTGCCATCAGTGAGCCCGCTGGGGTTGGGAACACTGAAGCTTTCTTT
>TRBJ1-2|-|-|TRBV6-5
CASSYWGLDGYTF
TGTGCCAGCAGTTACTGGGGGTTGGATGGCTACACCTTC
>TRBJ1-5|-|-|TRBV19
CASSIGSRAQPQHF
TGTGCCAGTAGTATTGGGTCCAGGGCTCAGCCCCAGCATTTT
>TRBJ1-1|-|-|TRBV5-1
CASSLSQGRGNTEAFF
TGCGCCAGCAGCTTGTCACAGGGCAGGGGGAACACTGAAGCTTTCTTT
>TRBJ2-1|-|-|TRBV11-3
CASSLGPINEQFF
TGTGCCAGCAGCTTAGGACCAATCAATGAGCAGTTCTTC
>TRBJ2-1|-|-|TRBV27
CASKLSGPPYNEQFF
TGTGCCAGCAAACTAAGCGGACCCCCCTACAATGAGCAGTTCTTC
>TRBJ1-5|TRBD1|-|TRBV7-8
CASSLVWQGATSNQPQHF
TGTGCCAGCAGCTTAGTGTGGCAGGGGGCGACTAGCAATCAGCCCCAGCATTTT
>TRBJ2-4|-|-|TRBV25-1
CASSDTGTIQYF
TGTGCCAGCAGTGATACAGGGACCATTCAGTACTTC
>TRBJ2-7|-|once|TRBV6-2/TRBV6-3
CASSYGTALGEQYF
TGTGCCAGCAGTTACGGGACGGCCCTTGGTGAGCAGTACTTC
>TRBJ2-7|TRBD2|-|TRBV6-2/TRBV6-3
CASSRSGTLPYEQYF
TGTGCCAGCAGTCGCAGCGGGACCCTCCCCTACGAGCAGTACTTC
>TRBJ1-5|-|-|TRBV6-6
CASTWGADQPQHF
TGTGCCAGCACCTGGGGTGCGGATCAGCCCCAGCATTTT
>TRBJ1-1|TRBD1|-|TRBV6-2/TRBV6-3
CASSYPAGQGMNTEAFF
TGTGCCAGCAGTTACCCCGCCGGACAGGGCATGAACACTGAAGCTTTCTTT
>TRBJ1-3|-|-|TRBV7-3
CASSQTSDSGNTIYF
TGTGCCAGCAGCCAAACATCGGATTCTGGAAACACCATATATTTT
>TRBJ1-4|-|-|TRBV7-9
CASSLTATTNEKLFF
TGTGCCAGCAGCTTAACGGCAACAACTAATGAAAAACTGTTTTTT
>TRBJ2-7|TRBD1|-|TRBV4-1
CASSQATGGYEQYF
TGCGCCAGCAGCCAAGCTACAGGGGGCTACGAGCAGTACTTC
>TRBJ1-1|TRBD1|-|TRBV28
CAIKAQGATEAFF
TGTGCCATCAAGGCCCAGGGGGCGACTGAAGCTTTCTTT
>TRBJ2-7|-|-|TRBV7-9
CASSRRRTEETYEQYF
TGTGCCAGCAGCCGGAGAAGGACGGAGGAAACCTACGAGCAGTACTTC
>TRBJ1-2|-|few|TRBV5-1
CASSSTVLEVSEAYGYTF
TGCGCCAGCAGCTCAACTGTCCTCGAGGTCTCCGAGGCCTATGGCTACACCTTC
>TRBJ2-1|TRBD2|-|TRBV5-1
CASSPRTSSDEQFF
TGCGCCAGCAGTCCTCGGACTAGTTCCGATGAGCAGTTCTTC